The following is a T cell receptor (beta chain) sequence with its context. Its target is unknown. V lost 9 bases, J lost 1 base, and 19 bases lay in between. The CDR3 runs 15 residues. The germline CDR1 and CDR2 sequences are SGHRS and YFSETQ. Normal lung sampling was at least 3 cm from the tumour, as distant as possible. Libraries were prepared by immunoSEQ multiplex PCR; TCRdb keeps only in-frame clonotypes and omits some of them. The sample contains around 3,100 clones, 75% to 80% of which appear only once. These data belong to a study of immune cell composition in non-small cell lung cancer. Study findings and constraints: Tumour-reactive clones were not shown to match dominant in vivo tumour clones.

The chain combines TRBV5-1 with TRBJ1-1; possibly TRBD1 for D (6 bases). The clonotype comes from a human donor with non-small cell lung cancer. The donor label of this sample is uncertain. The sequencing sample was made of non-adjacent lung tissue. CDR3: CATQAGGAPNTEAFF. CDR3 DNA sequence: TGCGCCACCCAGGCGGGGGGGGCCCCGAACACTGAAGCTTTCTTT.